The 27 T cell receptor beta chains reported below all come from one sample, sequenced in a study of CXCR3-negative and CXCR3-positive naive CD8 T cells. Libraries of TRB cDNA were made by 5' RACE and carried UMIs. TCRdb reprocessed the 5' RACE reads and reports one entry per CDR3 protein, with no DNA. The data show some 25,000 distinct CDR3 sequences, and the top ten clones hold approximately 2.8%. The sequenced sample was naive CXCR3- CD8+ T cells from blood. The subset is: CD45RO-CCR7+CD27+CD95- naive CD8+ T cells lacking CXCR3 (TNR3-). Every receptor here comes from a human donor in good health. Some clones in this sample may be carry-over from other donors' samples.

This rearrangement joins TRBV25-1 to TRBJ2-1; without DNA, the TCRdb call of TRBD1 cannot be checked. This CDR3 contains 17 residues. Looked up from germline, CDR1 is MGHDK and CDR2 is SYGVNS. This chain's CDR3 is CATRSRDRNLFYNEQFF. Using reference TRBV25-1 and TRBJ2-1 for the parts outside the CDR3, the full variable domain is EADIYQTPRYLVIGTGKKITLECSQTMGHDKMYWYQQDPGMELHLIHYSYGVNSTEKGDLSSESTVSRIRTEHFPLTLESARPSHTSQYLCATRSRDRNLFYNEQFFGPGTRLTVL.

CDR3 sequence: CSARDENTIYF. J is TRBJ1-3 and V is TRBV20-1. The CDR3 extends over 11 amino acids. Germline V gene lookup returns CDR1 DFQATT and CDR2 SNEGSKA (reference sequence).

The V and J genes are TRBV20-1 and TRBJ2-5; TCRdb outputs TRBD1, but without DNA this stays unchecked. Per the germline V gene, CDR1 is DFQATT and CDR2 is SNEGSKA (reference sequence). The CDR3 runs to 15 residues. The CDR3 protein is CSAARGRGESETQYF.

The rearrangement joins TRBV18 to TRBJ2-5; TCRdb names TRBD1, which stays unverified in the absence of DNA. CDR3 length: 17 amino acids. CDR1 is KGHSH and CDR2 is LQKENI in the germline V gene. CDR3 amino acids: CASSPPGIVNPGETQYF.

The CDR3 loop reads CASSSGTGGYNEQFF. This sequence joins TRBV6-5 and TRBJ2-1; TCRdb selects TRBD1, and the lack of DNA leaves this call unchecked. This CDR3 is 15 amino acids long. Germline V gene lookup returns CDR1 MNHEY and CDR2 SVGAGI.

V usage is TRBV20-1 and J usage is TRBJ2-3; TCRdb designates TRBD2, a call that cannot be tested without DNA. The CDR3 spans 17 residues. Per the germline V gene, CDR1 is DFQATT and CDR2 is SNEGSKA (reference sequence). The CDR3: CSARDSRGGRTTDTQYF.

The chain links TRBV20-1 to TRBJ2-7; TCRdb designates TRBD2, a call that cannot be tested without DNA. Per the germline V gene, CDR1 is DFQATT and CDR2 is SNEGSKA (reference sequence). The length of the CDR3 is 16 residues. The CDR3: CSARGVLAGGPYEQYF.

This chain connects TRBV6-5 to TRBJ2-1. This CDR3 is built from 14 residues. CDR1 and CDR2 from the germline V gene are MNHEY and SVGAGI. The CDR3 protein is CASSPLVSYYEQYF.

Frequency places this clonotype as medium-sized. The chain couples TRBV29-1 to TRBJ2-2; lacking DNA, the TRBD1 call made by TCRdb goes unchecked. The CDR3 extends over 18 amino acids. Looked up from germline, CDR1 is SQVTM and CDR2 is ANQGSEA. CDR3 in amino acids: CSVEERRGTGTNTGELFF.

The V and J genes are TRBV2 and TRBJ2-1. Per germline, CDR1 SNHLY and CDR2 FYNNEI. The CDR3 has 12 amino acids. Here the CDR3 reads CASSENYNEQFF.

The V call is TRBV29-1, the J call TRBJ1-1; checking the TCRdb D call of TRBD1 is not possible without DNA. The length of the CDR3 is 13 residues. Germline V CDR1 and CDR2: SQVTM, ANQGSEA. CDR3 sequence reads: CSVGGGVGTEAFF.

This chain joins TRBV7-2 and TRBJ2-6; there is no DNA to check the TCRdb D call of TRBD1. Germline CDR1 and CDR2: SGHTA and FQGNSA. This CDR3 spans 13 amino acids. CDR3: CASRDSGANVLTF.

V usage is TRBV15 and J usage is TRBJ2-2. Looked up from germline, CDR1 is LNHNV and CDR2 is YYDKDF (reference sequence). The CDR3 covers 17 residues. Here the CDR3 reads CATSRVNSDENTGELFF.

The CDR3 protein is CSVEKRAKNTEAFF. This sequence joins TRBV29-1 and TRBJ1-1. CDR1 is SQVTM and CDR2 is ANQGSEA in the germline V gene. The CDR3 is 14 amino acids.

This chain connects TRBV20-1 to TRBJ1-1. The germline V gene encodes CDR1 DFQATT and CDR2 SNEGSKA (reference sequence). The CDR3 is 15 residues long. CDR3 protein: CSAQMDGRAVTEAFF.

The rearrangement uses TRBV20-1 and TRBJ2-7; the TCRdb D gene call, TRBD1, has no DNA to confirm it. This CDR3 is built from 13 residues. Germline CDR1 and CDR2: DFQATT and SNEGSKA (reference sequence). This chain's CDR3 is CSAYDSGAYEQYF.

This chain connects TRBV7-3 to TRBJ2-1; the D call from TCRdb, TRBD2, cannot be confirmed without DNA. This CDR3 region has 16 residues. Germline V CDR1 and CDR2: SGHTA, FQGTGA. CDR3 sequence reads: CASSLNAGGLNNEQFF. Full variable domain (outside the CDR3, taken from reference TRBV7-3 and TRBJ2-1): GAGVSQTPSNKVTEKGKYVELRCDPISGHTALYWYRQSLGQGPEFLIYFQGTGAADDSGLPNDRFFAVRPEGSVSTLKIQRTERGDSAVYLCASSLNAGGLNNEQFFGPGTRLTVL.

The gene calls are TRBV7-2 and TRBJ2-4; TCRdb's D call, TRBD1, is unchecked because there is no DNA. This CDR3 contains 16 residues. Germline assignment: CDR1 SGHTA and CDR2 FQGNSA. CDR3 protein: CASSFPGQGGENIQYF. Full variable domain (remainder filled in from reference TRBV7-2 and TRBJ2-4): GAGVSQSPSNKVTEKGKDVELRCDPISGHTALYWYRQSLGQGLEFLIYFQGNSAPDKSGLPSDRFSAERTGGSVSTLTIQRTQQEDSAVYLCASSFPGQGGENIQYFGAGTRLSVL.

The J gene is TRBJ2-1, the V gene TRBV4-3; TCRdb names TRBD1, which stays unverified in the absence of DNA. The CDR3 length is 16 residues. Germline V CDR1 and CDR2: LGHNA, YSLEER. CDR3 sequence reads: CASSQGQGPLRNEQFF.

The chain uses TRBV19 and TRBJ1-5; TCRdb selects TRBD1, and the lack of DNA leaves this call unchecked. CDR3 length: 15 residues. The germline gives CDR1 LNHDA, CDR2 SQIVND (reference sequence). The CDR3 is CASRQGGGSNQPQHF.

The rearrangement uses TRBV20-1 and TRBJ1-2. The CDR3 is made up of 13 amino acids. Germline loops: CDR1 DFQATT, CDR2 SNEGSKA (reference sequence). CDR3 residues: CSAQGREGNGYTF.

This chain connects TRBV9 to TRBJ2-2; the TRBD1 assignment by TCRdb is unverifiable without DNA. The CDR3 extends over 18 amino acids. Germline V gene lookup returns CDR1 SGDLS and CDR2 YYNGEE. The CDR3 sequence is CASSPAPWGTANTGELFF.

The V gene is TRBV5-1, the J gene TRBJ2-2. This CDR3 spans 12 amino acids. CDR1 SGHRS and CDR2 YFSETQ come from the germline V gene. The CDR3 region is CASTGRTGELFF.

The chain is built from TRBV20-1 and TRBJ2-7; TCRdb gives TRBD1 as the D gene, but with no DNA this cannot be confirmed. This CDR3 is built from 13 residues. Per germline, CDR1 DFQATT and CDR2 SNEGSKA (reference sequence). CDR3: CSARGDSTYEQYF.

The chain has TRBV20-1 and TRBJ2-7; the TCRdb call, TRBD1, lacks DNA for checking. In germline, CDR1 is DFQATT, CDR2 SNEGSKA (reference sequence). The length of the CDR3 is 15 residues. CDR3 sequence: CSARMGQGHAYEQYF.

The chain links TRBV29-1 to TRBJ1-1; TCRdb's D gene call, TRBD1, goes unchecked for lack of DNA. Germline loops: CDR1 SQVTM, CDR2 ANQGSEA. CDR3 length: 11 residues. CDR3 in amino acids: CSTGGNTEAFF.

J is TRBJ1-2 and V is TRBV29-1; TCRdb picks TRBD1, but there is no DNA to check that call. Germline V gene data show CDR1 as SQVTM and CDR2 as ANQGSEA. The CDR3 totals 12 residues. Here the CDR3 reads CSGEGDNYGYTF.